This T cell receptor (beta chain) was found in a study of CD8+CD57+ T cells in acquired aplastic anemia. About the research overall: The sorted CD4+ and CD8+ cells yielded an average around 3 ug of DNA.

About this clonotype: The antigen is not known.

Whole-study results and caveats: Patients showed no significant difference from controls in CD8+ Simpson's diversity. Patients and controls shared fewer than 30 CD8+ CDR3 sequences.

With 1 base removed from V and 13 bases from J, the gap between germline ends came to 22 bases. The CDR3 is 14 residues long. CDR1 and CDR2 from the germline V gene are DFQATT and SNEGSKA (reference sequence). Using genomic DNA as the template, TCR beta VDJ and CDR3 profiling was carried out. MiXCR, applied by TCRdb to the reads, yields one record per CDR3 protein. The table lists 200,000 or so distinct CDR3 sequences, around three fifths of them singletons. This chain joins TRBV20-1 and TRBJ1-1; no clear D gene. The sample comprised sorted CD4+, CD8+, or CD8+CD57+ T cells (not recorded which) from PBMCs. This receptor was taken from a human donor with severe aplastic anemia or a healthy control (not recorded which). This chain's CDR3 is CSARALLEPPWGFF. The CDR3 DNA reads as TGCAGTGCTAGAGCCCTCCTTGAGCCGCCCTGGGGTTTCTTT.